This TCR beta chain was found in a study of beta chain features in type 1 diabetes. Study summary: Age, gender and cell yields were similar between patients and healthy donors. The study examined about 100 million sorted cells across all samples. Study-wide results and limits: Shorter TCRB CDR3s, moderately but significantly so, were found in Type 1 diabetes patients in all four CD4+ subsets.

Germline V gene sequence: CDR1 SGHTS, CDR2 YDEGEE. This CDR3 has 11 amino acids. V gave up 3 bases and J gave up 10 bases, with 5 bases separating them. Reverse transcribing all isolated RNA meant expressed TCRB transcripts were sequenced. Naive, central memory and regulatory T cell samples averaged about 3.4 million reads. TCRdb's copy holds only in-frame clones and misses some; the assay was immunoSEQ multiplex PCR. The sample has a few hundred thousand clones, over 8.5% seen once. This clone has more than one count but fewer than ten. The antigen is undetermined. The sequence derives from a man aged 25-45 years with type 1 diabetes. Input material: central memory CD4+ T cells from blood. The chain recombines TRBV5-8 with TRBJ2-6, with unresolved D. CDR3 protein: CASSSENVLTF. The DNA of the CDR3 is TGTGCCAGCAGCTCTGAAAACGTCCTGACTTTC.